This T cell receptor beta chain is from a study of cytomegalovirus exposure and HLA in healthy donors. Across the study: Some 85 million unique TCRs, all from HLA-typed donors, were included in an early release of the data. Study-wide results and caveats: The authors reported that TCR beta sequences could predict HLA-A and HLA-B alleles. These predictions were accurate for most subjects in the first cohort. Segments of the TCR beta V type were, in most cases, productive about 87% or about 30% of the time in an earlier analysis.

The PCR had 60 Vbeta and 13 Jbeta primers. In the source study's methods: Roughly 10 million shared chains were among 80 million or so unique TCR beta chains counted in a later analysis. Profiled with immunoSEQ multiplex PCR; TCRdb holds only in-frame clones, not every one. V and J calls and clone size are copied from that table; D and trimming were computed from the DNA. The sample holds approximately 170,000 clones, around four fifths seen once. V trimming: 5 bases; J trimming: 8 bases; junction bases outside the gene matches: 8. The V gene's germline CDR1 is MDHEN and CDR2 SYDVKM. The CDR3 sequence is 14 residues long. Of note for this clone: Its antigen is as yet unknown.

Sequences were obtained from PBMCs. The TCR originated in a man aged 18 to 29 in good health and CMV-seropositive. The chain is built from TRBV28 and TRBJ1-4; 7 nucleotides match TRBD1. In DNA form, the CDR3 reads TGTGCCAGCAGTGTGCCATTGACAGGGGAAAAACTGTTTTTT. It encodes CASSVPLTGEKLFF.